The rows below give T cell receptor beta chains drawn from one sample of a study of blood T cell repertoires in COVID-19. Generated by immunoSEQ multiplex PCR, the TCRdb table keeps only in-frame clones and is missing some. This table has 120,000 to 150,000 clones, around four fifths appearing once. The specimen sequenced was peripheral blood. The receptors derive from a middle-aged woman with active or convalescent COVID-19. Each CDR3 is given with its conserved first and last residue. The D gene is left open where the match is weak. For some rows the clone size is stated as once, few or many, or as a class when expanded; others skip it.

v_call: TRBV15; j_call: TRBJ2-7; d_call: .; clone_size: .; cdr3_nt: TGTGCCACCAGCAGAGATCGTTGGGCAGGGCTTTCCTACGAGCAGTACTTC; cdr3_aa: CATSRDRWAGLSYEQYF
v_call: TRBV28; j_call: TRBJ1-5; d_call: .; clone_size: .; cdr3_nt: TGTGCCAGCACCTGGGGCGGGGCAACCCAGCCCCAGCATTTT; cdr3_aa: CASTWGGATQPQHF
v_call: TRBV6-2/TRBV6-3; j_call: TRBJ2-3; d_call: .; clone_size: .; cdr3_nt: TGTGCCAGCAGTTACACTAGAAGCGGCAGCGAGACTAGCACAGATACGCAGTATTTT; cdr3_aa: CASSYTRSGSETSTDTQYF
v_call: TRBV7-9; j_call: TRBJ1-2; d_call: TRBD1; clone_size: .; cdr3_nt: TGTGCCAGCAGCTCCGGGACAGGGGGCGACTATGGCTACACCTTC; cdr3_aa: CASSSGTGGDYGYTF
v_call: TRBV19; j_call: TRBJ2-2; d_call: .; clone_size: once; cdr3_nt: TGTGCCAGTTTTCCGCCTAGGGGTAGCAGATTCACCGGGGAGCTGTTTTTT; cdr3_aa: CASFPPRGSRFTGELFF
v_call: TRBV10-1; j_call: TRBJ2-3; d_call: TRBD1; clone_size: .; cdr3_nt: TGCGCCAGCAGACCACAGGGGACAGATACGCAGTATTTT; cdr3_aa: CASRPQGTDTQYF
v_call: TRBV14; j_call: TRBJ2-3; d_call: TRBD2; clone_size: .; cdr3_nt: TGTGCCAGCAGCCAACTGCGGGGGGGCTTCGGCACAGATACGCAGTATTTT; cdr3_aa: CASSQLRGGFGTDTQYF
v_call: TRBV3-1/TRBV3-2; j_call: TRBJ1-1; d_call: .; clone_size: once; cdr3_nt: TGTGCCAGCAGCCAAGGAGGTCCGAACACTGAAGCTTTCTTT; cdr3_aa: CASSQGGPNTEAFF
v_call: TRBV5-8; j_call: TRBJ1-5; d_call: TRBD1; clone_size: .; cdr3_nt: TGTGCCAGCAGTCCGGGACAGCATAGCAATCAGCCCCAGCATTTT; cdr3_aa: CASSPGQHSNQPQHF
v_call: TRBV5-1; j_call: TRBJ2-2; d_call: TRBD1; clone_size: few; cdr3_nt: TGCGCCAGCAGCTTACAGGGGGCGCGGGCCGGGGAGCTGTTTTTT; cdr3_aa: CASSLQGARAGELFF
v_call: TRBV7-9; j_call: TRBJ2-2; d_call: .; clone_size: .; cdr3_nt: TGTGCCAGCAGCTTAGACAGGGTAAACACCGGGGAGCTGTTTTTT; cdr3_aa: CASSLDRVNTGELFF
v_call: TRBV5-1; j_call: TRBJ2-1; d_call: TRBD1; clone_size: .; cdr3_nt: TGCGCCAGCAGCTTGTTCGACAGGGCGAGCTCCTACAATGAGCAGTTCTTC; cdr3_aa: CASSLFDRASSYNEQFF
v_call: TRBV18; j_call: TRBJ1-4; d_call: .; clone_size: .; cdr3_nt: TGTGCCAGCTCGGGGGGGGCAGCTGAAAAACTGTTTTTT; cdr3_aa: CASSGGAAEKLFF
v_call: TRBV6-2/TRBV6-3; j_call: TRBJ2-1; d_call: TRBD2; clone_size: .; cdr3_nt: TGTGCCAGCAGTTCCCGATTGACTAGCGGGAGGGTCAATGAGCAGTTCTTC; cdr3_aa: CASSSRLTSGRVNEQFF
v_call: TRBV6-5; j_call: TRBJ1-5; d_call: TRBD1; clone_size: .; cdr3_nt: TGTGCCAGCAGTACTACAGGGGTTGTCGGCCAGCCCCAGCATTTT; cdr3_aa: CASSTTGVVGQPQHF
v_call: TRBV19; j_call: TRBJ2-2; d_call: .; clone_size: .; cdr3_nt: TGTGCCAGTACCGAGGGGGGGTACCCCGGGGAGCTGTTTTTT; cdr3_aa: CASTEGGYPGELFF
v_call: TRBV5-6; j_call: TRBJ2-7; d_call: TRBD2; clone_size: .; cdr3_nt: TGTGCCAGCAGCGCGGGGGACTACGAGCAGTACTTC; cdr3_aa: CASSAGDYEQYF
v_call: TRBV28; j_call: TRBJ1-6; d_call: .; clone_size: .; cdr3_nt: TGTGCCAGCGGGGCAGGGCTCGATAATTCACCCCTCCACTTT; cdr3_aa: CASGAGLDNSPLHF
v_call: TRBV25-1; j_call: TRBJ2-1; d_call: .; clone_size: .; cdr3_nt: TGTGCCAGCAGTGATTTCGGGGTCCTATACAATGAGCAGTTCTTC; cdr3_aa: CASSDFGVLYNEQFF
v_call: TRBV4-3; j_call: TRBJ1-2; d_call: TRBD1; clone_size: .; cdr3_nt: TGCGCCAGCAGCCAATCGCGGACAGGGACCTATGGCTACACCTTC; cdr3_aa: CASSQSRTGTYGYTF
v_call: TRBV2; j_call: TRBJ2-2; d_call: .; clone_size: few; cdr3_nt: TGTGCCAGCAGGGCGAGGGAGGTAATGAACACCGGGGAGCTGTTTTTT; cdr3_aa: CASRAREVMNTGELFF
v_call: TRBV5-5; j_call: TRBJ2-1; d_call: .; clone_size: .; cdr3_nt: TGTGCCAGCAGCTCGACCTTGGGGGGATACAATGAGCAGTTCTTC; cdr3_aa: CASSSTLGGYNEQFF
v_call: TRBV7-6; j_call: TRBJ1-1; d_call: .; clone_size: .; cdr3_nt: TGTGCCAGCAGCTTAGACCATACAGAAGCTTTCTTT; cdr3_aa: CASSLDHTEAFF
v_call: TRBV12-3/TRBV12-4; j_call: TRBJ1-4; d_call: .; clone_size: .; cdr3_nt: TGTGCCACGGGTAATGAAAAACTGTTTTTT; cdr3_aa: CATGNEKLFF
v_call: TRBV7-6; j_call: TRBJ1-2; d_call: .; clone_size: .; cdr3_nt: TGTGCCAGCAGCCCTACAGGGAACTATGGCTACACCTTC; cdr3_aa: CASSPTGNYGYTF
v_call: TRBV5-1; j_call: TRBJ2-2; d_call: .; clone_size: once; cdr3_nt: TGCGCCAGCAGCTTGGAAGGGGAAAGTGGGGAGCTGTTTTTT; cdr3_aa: CASSLEGESGELFF
v_call: TRBV5-8; j_call: TRBJ1-5; d_call: .; clone_size: many; cdr3_nt: TGTGCCAGCACGGGGGGGCAGCTAAGATATCAGCCCCAGCATTTT; cdr3_aa: CASTGGQLRYQPQHF
v_call: TRBV27; j_call: TRBJ2-7; d_call: .; clone_size: few; cdr3_nt: TGTGCCAGCAGTACCCGACAGGGAATTGCCCCCGGGGGCGAGCAGTACTTC; cdr3_aa: CASSTRQGIAPGGEQYF
v_call: TRBV6-5; j_call: TRBJ1-6; d_call: TRBD1; clone_size: .; cdr3_nt: TGTGCCAGCAGGCTCCCGACAGGGGTTAATTCACCCCTCCACTTT; cdr3_aa: CASRLPTGVNSPLHF
v_call: TRBV5-5; j_call: TRBJ1-2; d_call: .; clone_size: .; cdr3_nt: TGTGCCAGCAGCTTTTCAGGGCCAAACTATGGCTACACCTTC; cdr3_aa: CASSFSGPNYGYTF
v_call: TRBV28; j_call: TRBJ1-4; d_call: .; clone_size: .; cdr3_nt: TGTGCCAGCAGTTTAGACCCTTTAAGTACGGGGATCGTACTGTTTTTT; cdr3_aa: CASSLDPLSTGIVLFF
v_call: TRBV6-6; j_call: TRBJ1-5; d_call: .; clone_size: .; cdr3_nt: TGTGCCAGCACACACGAGGGCACTAGCAATCAGCCCCAGCATTTT; cdr3_aa: CASTHEGTSNQPQHF
v_call: TRBV6-5; j_call: TRBJ2-7; d_call: .; clone_size: once; cdr3_nt: TGTGCCAGCAGCCACCAAAACGGGGGTACTGAGCAGTACTTC; cdr3_aa: CASSHQNGGTEQYF
v_call: TRBV7-9; j_call: TRBJ1-4; d_call: .; clone_size: few; cdr3_nt: TGTGCCAGCAGCTTAGCTCGGGCAGGGCGTGATGAAAAACTGTTTTTT; cdr3_aa: CASSLARAGRDEKLFF
v_call: TRBV19; j_call: TRBJ1-1; d_call: .; clone_size: .; cdr3_nt: TGTGCCAGTAGTATAGATCGCGGGGCTGAAGCTTTCTTT; cdr3_aa: CASSIDRGAEAFF
v_call: TRBV5-1; j_call: TRBJ1-6; d_call: TRBD1; clone_size: few; cdr3_nt: TGCGCCAGCAGCTCACAGGGGGCAGGGAATTCACCCCTCCACTTT; cdr3_aa: CASSSQGAGNSPLHF
v_call: TRBV6-5; j_call: TRBJ2-7; d_call: TRBD1; clone_size: .; cdr3_nt: TGTGCCAGCAGTTCCGGGACAGGGCGCTACGAGCAGTACTTC; cdr3_aa: CASSSGTGRYEQYF
v_call: TRBV28; j_call: TRBJ1-4; d_call: .; clone_size: .; cdr3_nt: TGTGCCAGCAGTTTATTATCGGGGATTAATGAAAAACTGTTTTTT; cdr3_aa: CASSLLSGINEKLFF
v_call: TRBV7-2; j_call: TRBJ2-1; d_call: TRBD2; clone_size: .; cdr3_nt: TGTGCCAGCAGCTTAGTTGGGACTAGCGGATACAATGAGCAGTTCTTC; cdr3_aa: CASSLVGTSGYNEQFF
v_call: TRBV13; j_call: TRBJ1-1; d_call: .; clone_size: .; cdr3_nt: TGTGCCAGCAGCGCCCGGACAATCAAGAACACTGAAGCTTTCTTT; cdr3_aa: CASSARTIKNTEAFF
v_call: TRBV6-2/TRBV6-3; j_call: TRBJ1-1; d_call: .; clone_size: once; cdr3_nt: TGTGCCAGCAGTTACGTGGGCCCGTCAGCTTTCTTT; cdr3_aa: CASSYVGPSAFF
v_call: TRBV28; j_call: TRBJ2-1; d_call: .; clone_size: .; cdr3_nt: TGTGCCAGCAGCTCACACGTAGGAGGGGACAATGAGCAGTTCTTC; cdr3_aa: CASSSHVGGDNEQFF
v_call: TRBV6-5; j_call: TRBJ2-7; d_call: TRBD1; clone_size: .; cdr3_nt: TGTGCCAGCAGTAGGGACAGGGCGACGTACGAGCAGTACTTC; cdr3_aa: CASSRDRATYEQYF
v_call: TRBV6-5; j_call: TRBJ1-1; d_call: TRBD1; clone_size: .; cdr3_nt: TGTGCCAGCAGTCAGGACAGGTGGTCAGCTGAAGCTTTCTTT; cdr3_aa: CASSQDRWSAEAFF
v_call: TRBV28; j_call: TRBJ2-5; d_call: TRBD1; clone_size: once; cdr3_nt: TGTGCCAGCAGCTTATGGGGCAGGGGGCGCGTGGAGACCCAGTACTTC; cdr3_aa: CASSLWGRGRVETQYF
v_call: TRBV2; j_call: TRBJ1-4; d_call: .; clone_size: .; cdr3_nt: TGTGCCAGCAGAGCGGGTAATGAAAAACTGTTTTTT; cdr3_aa: CASRAGNEKLFF